A selection of T cell receptor beta chains follows, all from one sample in a study of OX40 agonist ivuxolimab in advanced cancers. Using immunoSEQ multiplex PCR, the repertoire was profiled, and TCRdb retains in-frame clones only, with some absent. The repertoire consists of about 35,000 clones, with around 80% occurring once and the leading ten covering around 21%. Source: CD4+ or CD8+ T cells sorted from blood, taken in a trial of the OX40 agonist ivuxolimab. These receptors came from an adult with an advanced solid tumor such as melanoma, head and neck, liver or kidney cancer. CDR3s include the opening cysteine and the closing phenylalanine or tryptophan. The order of the fields is V gene, J gene, clone size, D gene, CDR3 DNA, CDR3 protein. A D gene is named only where the DNA matches it firmly. Size is stated for part of the rows, as once, few or many counts, or as a class when the clone is expanded.

TRBV9	TRBJ2-7	few	-	TGTGCCAGCAGCGCTTACCAGGGTTACGAGCAGTACTTC	CASSAYQGYEQYF
TRBV28	TRBJ1-2	-	-	TGTGCCAGCAGCCCTTTGGGACCCAGTCGAGAAGGGTATGGCTACACCTTC	CASSPLGPSREGYGYTF
TRBV19	TRBJ1-5	-	-	TGTGCCAGTAGTATAGATCTCAGGTATAGCAATCAGCCCCAGCATTTT	CASSIDLRYSNQPQHF
TRBV6-5	TRBJ1-2	-	TRBD1	TGTGCCAGCAGTTGGGACAGGGGTAACTATGGCTACACCTTC	CASSWDRGNYGYTF
TRBV7-2	TRBJ1-6	-	-	TGTGCCAGCAGCCTACAATCCCCCTTCGGGTCTTATAATTCACCCCTCCACTTT	CASSLQSPFGSYNSPLHF
TRBV5-6	TRBJ1-1	-	-	TGTGCCAGCAGCCTGGACAGAACTGAAGCTTTCTTT	CASSLDRTEAFF
TRBV19	TRBJ2-6	-	TRBD1	TGTGCCAGTAGTAGGACAGGGAGATTCTCTGGGGCCAACGTCCTGACTTTC	CASSRTGRFSGANVLTF
TRBV28	TRBJ1-2	-	-	TGTGCCAGCAGTTTTAGTGGAAACTATGGCTACACCTTC	CASSFSGNYGYTF
TRBV4-2	TRBJ1-2	once	TRBD1	TGTGCCAGCAGCCAAGATTCCGGCGGGACAGCCTATGGCTACACCTTC	CASSQDSGGTAYGYTF
TRBV7-9	TRBJ2-1	-	-	TGTGCCAGCAGCCCCCTCATCAATGAGCAGTTCTTC	CASSPLINEQFF
TRBV30	TRBJ2-3	-	-	TGTGCCTGGAGTCCAAACAATCGGGGAAATACGCAGTATTTT	CAWSPNNRGNTQYF
TRBV5-1	TRBJ2-2	once	TRBD2	TGCGCCAGCAGCGCCAGCGGGGAGACCGGGGAGCTGTTTTTT	CASSASGETGELFF
TRBV7-2	TRBJ1-2	few	-	TGTGCCAGCAGCGGAACAGGCTACTATGGCTACACCTTC	CASSGTGYYGYTF
TRBV19	TRBJ2-3	-	-	TGTGCCAGTAGTAACTTACTAGCAAGAGATACGCAGTATTTT	CASSNLLARDTQYF
TRBV6-1	TRBJ2-7	-	-	TGTGCCAGCAGTTCCCTCGGCAGGACCTACGAGCAGTACTTC	CASSSLGRTYEQYF
TRBV7-9	TRBJ1-6	once	-	TGTGCCAGCAGCGCCAGGGAGGGTTCACCCCTCCACTTT	CASSAREGSPLHF
TRBV4-1	TRBJ1-5	few	-	TGCGCCAGCAGCCAAGAAATGACAGATAGCAATCAGCCCCAGCATTTT	CASSQEMTDSNQPQHF